Sequencing of this T cell receptor (beta chain) was carried out in a study of blood T cell repertoires in COVID-19. Study as a whole: COVID-19 samples collected from the United States, Italy and Spain covered acute and convalescent phases.

The Seattle patients joined while their infection was active and were tracked longitudinally afterward. Per germline, CDR1 LGHNA and CDR2 YNFKEQ. V lost 1 base, J lost 4 bases, and 5 bases stayed unmatched. This CDR3 region has 16 residues. In the original processing: Reference gene primer amplification gave estimated nucleated cell counts. Here immunoSEQ multiplex PCR was the method, and the copy in TCRdb shows in-frame clones only, minus some. V and J calls and clone size are copied from that table; D and trimming were computed from the DNA. The profile shows around 260,000 clones, roughly 84% of them singletons.

The specimen was peripheral blood. The gene calls are TRBV4-2 and TRBJ1-3; 9 nucleotides agree with TRBD1. The clonotype was recovered from a human donor with COVID-19, enrolled during active disease. The donor label of this sample is uncertain. The CDR3 region has the DNA TGTGCCAGCAGCCAAGCGTTGACAGGGGGGGGAAACACCATATATTTT. Encoded protein: CASSQALTGGGNTIYF.